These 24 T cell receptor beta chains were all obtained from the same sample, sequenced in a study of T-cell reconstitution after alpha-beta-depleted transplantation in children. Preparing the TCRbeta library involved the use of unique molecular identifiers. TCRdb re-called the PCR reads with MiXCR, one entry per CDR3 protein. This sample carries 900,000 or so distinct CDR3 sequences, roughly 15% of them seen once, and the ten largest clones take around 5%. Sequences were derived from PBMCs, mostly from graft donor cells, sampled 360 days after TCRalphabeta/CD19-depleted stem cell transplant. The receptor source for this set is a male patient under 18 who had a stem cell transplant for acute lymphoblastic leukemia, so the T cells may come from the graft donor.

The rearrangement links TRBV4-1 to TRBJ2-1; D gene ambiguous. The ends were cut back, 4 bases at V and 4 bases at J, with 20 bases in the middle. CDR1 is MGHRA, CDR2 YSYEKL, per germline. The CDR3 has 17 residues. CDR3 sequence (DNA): TGCGCCAGCAGCCTTGTAGCTGTCATGGCCCTGTACAATGAGCAGTTCTTC. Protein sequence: CASSLVAVMALYNEQFF.

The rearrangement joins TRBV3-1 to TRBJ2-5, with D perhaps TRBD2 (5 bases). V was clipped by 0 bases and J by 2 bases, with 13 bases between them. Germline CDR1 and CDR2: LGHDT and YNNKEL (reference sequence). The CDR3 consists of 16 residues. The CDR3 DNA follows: TGTGCCAGCAGCCAAGAAGCCGTCGGGGTACAAGAGACCCAGTACTTC. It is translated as CASSQEAVGVQETQYF.

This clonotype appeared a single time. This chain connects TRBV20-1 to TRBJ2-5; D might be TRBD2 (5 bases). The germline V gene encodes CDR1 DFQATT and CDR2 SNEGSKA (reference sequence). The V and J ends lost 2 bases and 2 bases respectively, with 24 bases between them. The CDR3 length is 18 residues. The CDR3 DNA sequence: TGCAGTGCTAGATTTAGGTATAGGCCTTCCCGCGGGCAAGAGACCCAGTACTTC. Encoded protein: CSARFRYRPSRGQETQYF.

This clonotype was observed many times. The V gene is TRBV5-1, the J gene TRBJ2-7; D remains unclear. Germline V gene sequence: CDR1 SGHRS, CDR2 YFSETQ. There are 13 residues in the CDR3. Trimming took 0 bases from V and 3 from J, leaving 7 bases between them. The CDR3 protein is CASSLDADYEQYF. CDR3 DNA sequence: TGCGCCAGCAGCTTGGACGCAGACTACGAGCAGTACTTC.

CDR3 bases: TGCGCCAGCAGCGTCGGGACTAGCGGGAGAGTGGAGTATTTT. This codes for CASSVGTSGRVEYF. The V and J genes are TRBV5-1 and TRBJ2-3; 14 bases are shared with TRBD2. CDR3 length equals 14 residues. The J segment lost 13 bases and the V segment lost 4 bases, leaving 8 bases of the junction unmatched. Germline values: CDR1 SGHRS, CDR2 YFSETQ. Drawing the rest from reference TRBV5-1 and TRBJ2-3, the complete variable domain is KAGVTQTPRYLIKTRGQQVTLSCSPISGHRSVSWYQQTPGQGLQFLFEYFSETQRNKGNFPGRFSGRQFSNSRSEMNVSTLELGDSALYLCASSVGTSGRVEYFGPGTRLTVL.

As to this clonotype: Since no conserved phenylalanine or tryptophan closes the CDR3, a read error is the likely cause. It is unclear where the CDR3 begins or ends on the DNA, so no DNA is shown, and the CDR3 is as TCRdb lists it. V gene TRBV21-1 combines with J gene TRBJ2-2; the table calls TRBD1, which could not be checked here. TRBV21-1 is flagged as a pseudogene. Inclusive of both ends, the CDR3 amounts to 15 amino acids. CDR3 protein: CASSKVDRATGELFC.

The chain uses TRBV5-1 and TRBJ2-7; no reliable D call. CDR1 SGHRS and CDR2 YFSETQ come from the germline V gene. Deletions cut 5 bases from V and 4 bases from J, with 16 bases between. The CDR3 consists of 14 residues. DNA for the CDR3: TGCGCCAGCAGGGGTCCGTTTCCCTTTTACGAGCAGTACTTC. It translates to CASRGPFPFYEQYF. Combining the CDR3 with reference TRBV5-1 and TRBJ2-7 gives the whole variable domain KAGVTQTPRYLIKTRGQQVTLSCSPISGHRSVSWYQQTPGQGLQFLFEYFSETQRNKGNFPGRFSGRQFSNSRSEMNVSTLELGDSALYLCASRGPFPFYEQYFGPGTRLTVT.

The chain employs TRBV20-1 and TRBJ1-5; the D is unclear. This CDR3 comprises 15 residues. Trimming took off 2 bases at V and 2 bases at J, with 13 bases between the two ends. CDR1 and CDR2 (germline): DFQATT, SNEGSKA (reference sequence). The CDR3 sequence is CSARKGSAGNQPQHF. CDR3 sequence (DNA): TGCAGTGCTAGAAAGGGAAGCGCGGGCAATCAGCCCCAGCATTTT.

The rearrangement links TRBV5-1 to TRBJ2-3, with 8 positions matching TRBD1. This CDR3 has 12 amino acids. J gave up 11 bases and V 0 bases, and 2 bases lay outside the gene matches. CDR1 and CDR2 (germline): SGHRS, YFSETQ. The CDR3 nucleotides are TGCGCCAGCAGCTTGGGCGGGACAGGGCAGTATTTT. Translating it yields CASSLGGTGQYF.

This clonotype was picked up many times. For the CDR3, the DNA is TGTGCCAGCAGTGAAGGTAGCGGGGCTCCCACAGATACGCAGTATTTT. Its translation: CASSEGSGAPTDTQYF. The genes are TRBV6-1 and TRBJ2-3; 8 nucleotides line up with TRBD2. V lost 1 base, J lost 2 bases, and 5 bases stayed unmatched. The CDR3 has 16 residues. Per germline, CDR1 MNHNS and CDR2 SASEGT.

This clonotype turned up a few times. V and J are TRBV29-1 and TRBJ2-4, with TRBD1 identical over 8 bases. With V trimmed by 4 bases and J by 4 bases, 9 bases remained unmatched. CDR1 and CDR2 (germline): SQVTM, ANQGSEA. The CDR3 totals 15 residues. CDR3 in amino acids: CSVGITGGWKNIQYF. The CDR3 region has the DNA TGCAGCGTTGGGATAACAGGGGGTTGGAAAAACATTCAGTACTTC.

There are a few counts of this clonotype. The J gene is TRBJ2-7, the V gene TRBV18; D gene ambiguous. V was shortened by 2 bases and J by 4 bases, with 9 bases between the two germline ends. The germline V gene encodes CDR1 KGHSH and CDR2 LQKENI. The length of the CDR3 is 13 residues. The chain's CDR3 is CASSPFLGYEQYF. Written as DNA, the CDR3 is TGTGCCAGCTCACCATTCCTGGGGTACGAGCAGTACTTC.

As DNA, the CDR3 is TGCGCCAGCAGCTTCACTCGGGCTAGCCGCTACGAGCAGTACTTC. This codes for CASSFTRASRYEQYF. The J gene is TRBJ2-7, the V gene TRBV5-1; D perhaps matches TRBD2 (5 bases). There are 15 residues in the CDR3. The V end lost 2 bases, the J end lost 3 bases, and 15 bases lay between the germline ends. Germline V gene data show CDR1 as SGHRS and CDR2 as YFSETQ. Together with reference TRBV5-1 and TRBJ2-7, the CDR3 gives the full variable domain: KAGVTQTPRYLIKTRGQQVTLSCSPISGHRSVSWYQQTPGQGLQFLFEYFSETQRNKGNFPGRFSGRQFSNSRSEMNVSTLELGDSALYLCASSFTRASRYEQYFGPGTRLTVT.

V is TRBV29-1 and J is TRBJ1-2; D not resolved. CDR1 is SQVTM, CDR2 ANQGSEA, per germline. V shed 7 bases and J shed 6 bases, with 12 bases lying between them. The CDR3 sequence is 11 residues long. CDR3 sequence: CSALDGDGYTF. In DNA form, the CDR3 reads TGCAGCGCCTTAGACGGGGATGGCTACACCTTC.

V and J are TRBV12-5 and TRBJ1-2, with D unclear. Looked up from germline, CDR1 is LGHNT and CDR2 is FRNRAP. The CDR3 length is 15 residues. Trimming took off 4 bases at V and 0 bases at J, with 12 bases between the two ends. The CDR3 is CASGWGTAANYGYTF. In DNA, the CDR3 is TGTGCTAGTGGTTGGGGTACCGCCGCTAACTATGGCTACACCTTC.

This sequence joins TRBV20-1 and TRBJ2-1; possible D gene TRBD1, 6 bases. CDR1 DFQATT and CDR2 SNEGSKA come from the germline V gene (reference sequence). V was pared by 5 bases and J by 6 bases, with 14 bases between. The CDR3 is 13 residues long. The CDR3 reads CSADTGTLNEQFF. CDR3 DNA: TGCAGTGCTGACACTGGGACACTCAATGAGCAGTTCTTC.

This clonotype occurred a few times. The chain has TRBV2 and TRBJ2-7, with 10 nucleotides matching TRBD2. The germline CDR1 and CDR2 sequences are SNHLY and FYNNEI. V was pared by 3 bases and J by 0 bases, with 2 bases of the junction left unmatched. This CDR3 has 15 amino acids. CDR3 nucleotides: TGTGCCAGCAGTGAGGCTAGCGGGAGCTCCTACGAGCAGTACTTC. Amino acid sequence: CASSEASGSSYEQYF. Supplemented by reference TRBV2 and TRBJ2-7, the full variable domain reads EPEVTQTPSHQVTQMGQEVILRCVPISNHLYFYWYRQILGQKVEFLVSFYNNEISEKSEIFDDQFSVERPDGSNFTLKIRSTKLEDSAMYFCASSEASGSSYEQYFGPGTRLTVT.

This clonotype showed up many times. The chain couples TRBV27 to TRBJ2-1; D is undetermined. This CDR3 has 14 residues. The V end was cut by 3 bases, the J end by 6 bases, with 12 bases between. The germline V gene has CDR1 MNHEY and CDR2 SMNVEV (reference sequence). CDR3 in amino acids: CASSFRSDPNEQFF. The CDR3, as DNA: TGTGCCAGCAGTTTTCGGTCAGACCCCAATGAGCAGTTCTTC.

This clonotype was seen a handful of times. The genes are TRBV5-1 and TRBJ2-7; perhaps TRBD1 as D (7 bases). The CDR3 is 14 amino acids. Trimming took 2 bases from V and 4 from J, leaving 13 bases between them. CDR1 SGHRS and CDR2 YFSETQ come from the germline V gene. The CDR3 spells CASSFGGTEYEQYF. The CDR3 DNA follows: TGCGCCAGCAGCTTTGGAGGGACAGAATACGAGCAGTACTTC.

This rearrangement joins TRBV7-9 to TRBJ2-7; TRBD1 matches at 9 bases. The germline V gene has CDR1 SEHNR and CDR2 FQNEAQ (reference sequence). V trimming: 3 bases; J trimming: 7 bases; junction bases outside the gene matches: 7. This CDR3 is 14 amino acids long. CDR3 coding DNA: TGTGCCAGCAGCTTCGGGGACAGGGAAGGGGAGCAGTACTTC. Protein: CASSFGDREGEQYF.

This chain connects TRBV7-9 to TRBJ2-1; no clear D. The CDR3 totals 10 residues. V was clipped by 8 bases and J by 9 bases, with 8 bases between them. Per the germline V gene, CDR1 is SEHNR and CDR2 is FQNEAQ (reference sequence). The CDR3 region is CASLPGEQFF. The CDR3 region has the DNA TGTGCCAGCCTCCCCGGTGAGCAGTTCTTC.

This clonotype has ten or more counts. The CDR3 region has the DNA TGTGCCAGCAGCGTAGTGGTGGGAGGGTCATCAGATACGCAGTATTTT. This translates into CASSVVVGGSSDTQYF. The chain has TRBV9 and TRBJ2-3; the match to TRBD2 covers 7 bases. CDR1 is SGDLS, CDR2 YYNGEE, per germline. The CDR3 consists of 16 residues. J lost 4 bases, V lost 0 bases, and 8 bases had no gene match.

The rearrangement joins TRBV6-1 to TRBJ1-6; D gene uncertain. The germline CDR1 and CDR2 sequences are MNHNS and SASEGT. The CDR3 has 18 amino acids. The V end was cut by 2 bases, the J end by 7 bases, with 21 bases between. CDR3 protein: CASSEKDPYIEANSPLHF. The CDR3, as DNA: TGTGCCAGCAGTGAAAAGGACCCCTATATCGAGGCGAATTCACCCCTCCACTTT.

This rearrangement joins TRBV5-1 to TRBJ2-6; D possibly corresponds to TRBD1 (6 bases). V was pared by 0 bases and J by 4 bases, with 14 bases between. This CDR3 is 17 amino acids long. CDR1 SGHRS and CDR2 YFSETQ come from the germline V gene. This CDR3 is CASSLEEGHLGANVLTF. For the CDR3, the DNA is TGCGCCAGCAGCTTGGAAGAGGGACATTTAGGGGCCAACGTCCTGACTTTC. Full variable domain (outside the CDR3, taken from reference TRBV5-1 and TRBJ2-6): KAGVTQTPRYLIKTRGQQVTLSCSPISGHRSVSWYQQTPGQGLQFLFEYFSETQRNKGNFPGRFSGRQFSNSRSEMNVSTLELGDSALYLCASSLEEGHLGANVLTFGAGSRLTVL.